This record looks at one T cell receptor beta chain sequence and its context. The sample is drawn from a study of blood T cell repertoires in COVID-19. Looked up from germline, CDR1 is LNHNV and CDR2 is YYDKDF (reference sequence). V lost 3 bases, J lost 5 bases, and 10 bases lay in between. This CDR3 comprises 13 residues. Seattle cases were enrolled at active infection and followed longitudinally. Clones were sequenced by immunoSEQ multiplex PCR, and TCRdb holds only the in-frame ones, with some missing. The sample holds approximately 260,000 clones; about 87% are singletons and the top ten take 10%.

The TCR comes from a woman in her 70s with COVID-19, enrolled during active disease. The J gene is TRBJ2-5, the V gene TRBV15, with a possible D match to TRBD1 (5 bases). The source material was peripheral blood. In DNA, the CDR3 is TGTGCCACCAGCAGCAGGGCTTCGGAGACCCAGTACTTC. It encodes CATSSRASETQYF. Together with reference TRBV15 and TRBJ2-5, the CDR3 gives the full variable domain: DAMVIQNPRYQVTQFGKPVTLSCSQTLNHNVMYWYQQKSSQAPKLLFHYYDKDFNNEADTPDNFQSRRPNTSFCFLDIRSPGLGDTAMYLCATSSRASETQYFGPGTRLLVL.